A single sample gave rise to the 8 T cell receptor beta chains below, sequenced in a study of beta chain features in type 1 diabetes. Study-wide points: Moderate yet significant TCRB CDR3 shortening was seen in Type 1 diabetes patients in all four CD4+ subsets.

Investigators reverse transcribed all isolated RNA, so they sequenced expressed TCRB transcripts. Using immunoSEQ multiplex PCR, the repertoire was profiled, and TCRdb retains in-frame clones only, with some absent. The sample has 600,000 to 700,000 clones, 9.5% to 15% seen once. Their antigens remain unidentified. Sequences were obtained from naive CD4+ T cells from blood. These receptors were taken from a young man with type 1 diabetes.

Remarks on this clone: This same CDR3 is encoded by further DNA sequences in the sample. The rearrangement joins TRBV9 to TRBJ2-6; a weak D match, TRBD2 (5 bases). The CDR3 spans 16 residues. From germline, CDR1 is SGDLS and CDR2 YYNGEE. The V and J ends lost 0 bases and 2 bases respectively, with 9 bases between them. The CDR3 sequence is CASSVATGTGANVLTF. The CDR3 coding sequence is TGTGCCAGCAGCGTAGCTACGGGGACTGGGGCCAACGTCCTGACTTTC.

The V gene is TRBV7-9, the J gene TRBJ2-4; 8 nucleotides align to TRBD1. Germline trimming cut 5 bases from V and 6 bases from J; bases unmatched to any gene: 6. The CDR3 has 14 residues. CDR1 SEHNR and CDR2 FQNEAQ come from the germline V gene (reference sequence). In nucleotides, the CDR3 is TGTGCCAGCAGCCCTCCCGACAGGGGAAACATTCAGTACTTC. Its translation is CASSPPDRGNIQYF.

V gene TRBV7-9 combines with J gene TRBJ1-3, with D hard to call. Per germline, CDR1 SEHNR and CDR2 FQNEAQ (reference sequence). V lost 5 bases and J lost 2, with 1 base in between. The CDR3 length is 11 residues. The CDR3 sequence: CASSPGNTIYF. DNA of the CDR3: TGTGCCAGCAGCCCTGGAAACACCATATATTTT.

The chain links TRBV4-2 to TRBJ1-5; D unresolved. The length of the CDR3 is 13 residues. Germline CDR1 LGHNA, CDR2 YNFKEQ. Trimming pared 1 base from V and 11 bases from J, leaving 12 bases between. As DNA, the CDR3 is TGTGCCAGCAGCCAAGTCGATTTTGGGGCCCAGCATTTT. Encoded protein: CASSQVDFGAQHF.

As concerns this clone: In the same sample, other DNA sequences code for this CDR3. The chain is built from TRBV10-3 and TRBJ1-3, with D perhaps matching TRBD1 (5 bases). Germline V lookup: CDR1 ENHRY, CDR2 SYGVKD. Trimming shortened V by 3 bases and J by 2 bases, and 8 bases separated the two germline ends. CDR3 size: 14 residues. CDR3 DNA sequence: TGTGCCATCAGTGATGGGACCGCTGGAAACACCATATATTTT. Its protein is CAISDGTAGNTIYF.

The chain links TRBV19 to TRBJ2-7; the D call may be TRBD1 or TRBD2 (5 bases each). Deletions cut 4 bases from V and 9 bases from J, with 19 bases between. The germline V gene encodes CDR1 LNHDA and CDR2 SQIVND (reference sequence). There are 14 residues in the CDR3. DNA for the CDR3: TGTGCCAGTAGTACGAGGGATGGGACCCTCGGGCAGTACTTC. It is translated as CASSTRDGTLGQYF.

The chain employs TRBV7-9 and TRBJ1-4; D remains unclear. The CDR3 loop spans 14 amino acids. The ends were cut back, 3 bases at V and 2 bases at J, with 7 bases in the middle. Germline CDR1 and CDR2: SEHNR and FQNEAQ (reference sequence). The CDR3 nucleotides are TGTGCCAGCAGCTTTGGATTGACTAATGAAAAACTGTTTTTT. Translating it yields CASSFGLTNEKLFF. Full variable domain (remainder filled in from reference TRBV7-9 and TRBJ1-4): DTGVSQNPRHKITKRGQNVTFRCDPISEHNRLYWYRQTLGQGPEFLTYFQNEAQLEKSRLLSDRFSAERPKGSFSTLEIQRTEQGDSAMYLCASSFGLTNEKLFFGSGTQLSVL.

This clone has a handful of counts. J is TRBJ2-5 and V is TRBV7-3; 8 bases agree with TRBD2. There are 15 residues in the CDR3. Germline-derived CDR1 and CDR2 are SGHTA and FQGTGA. Losses at the gene ends were 5 bases for V and 2 bases for J; bases not matched to a gene: 7. The CDR3 bases are TGTGCCAGCAGCACCAAGCGGGGGCCGCAAGAGACCCAGTACTTC. Residues: CASSTKRGPQETQYF.